Sequencing of this T cell receptor (beta chain) was carried out in a study of T cells in Graves' hyperthyroidism and ophthalmopathy (dated by TCRdb to the late 2010s). Regarding the research as a whole: Peripheral blood was collected at initial diagnosis, before any treatment. TCR V-J signatures able to tell the groups apart were searched for in a discovery cohort of approximately 95 patients, of whom 43 had Graves' ophthalmopathy and 57 had stable Graves' hyperthyroidism. Prospective prediction of ophthalmopathy was tested in an independent validation cohort of approximately 18 hyperthyroidism patients and 17 patients who later progressed to ophthalmopathy. For training and testing, the approximately 97 patients in the discovery cohort were randomly divided in a 7:3 ratio. The study also compared thyroid tissue and blood T-cell repertoires from a handful of Graves' hyperthyroidism patients. Once sampling was done, hyperthyroidism patients were given methimazole at a starting dose of 30 mg daily, whereas ophthalmopathy patients were given high-dose intravenous methylprednisolone. The paper reports TCR Vbeta CDR3 sequencing of 135 peripheral blood samples: approximately 41 ophthalmopathy, under 80 hyperthyroidism and approximately 17 progressor patients. Study-wide findings and limitations: No statistical method was used to set the sample size in advance, and investigators knew the group allocation. Most expanded thyroid clonotypes (frequency above 0.001) were also found in blood, which suggests that blood repertoires may mirror thyroid immune responses. A 13 V-J signature model separated ophthalmopathy from stable hyperthyroidism, with nearly 90% sensitivity and 81% to 83% specificity in cross-validation and 80%/75% in testing. In validation, progression to ophthalmopathy was predicted by the model with 65% to 71% sensitivity and 72% to 80% specificity, a median of 6.5 months before onset.

The CDR3 runs 14 residues from the cysteine to the phenylalanine. The read is trimmed to its CDR3 DNA, 42 bases read in frame from base 1. V is cut back by 2 bases and J by 0 bases, with 2 bases in the junction unmatched. CDR1 and CDR2 are read off the germline V gene (reference sequence) as DFQATT and SNEGSKA. Ophthalmopathy patients had moderately to severely active disease, with a Clinical Activity Score of 3 or more, a NOSPECS grade of 4 or more, and a disease duration of less than 3 months. The study excluded patients with uncontrolled infections, other autoimmune diseases, pregnancy or lactation. Diagnoses were established on the basis of clinical symptoms, serum thyroxine and TRAb, thyroid ultrasound, and orbital computed tomography. PBMCs were separated from roughly 10 ml of fresh peripheral blood using Ficoll-Paque density gradient centrifugation. Total RNA was extracted using Trizol reagent, and RNA quality was assessed on an Agilent 2100 Bioanalyzer.

The TCR beta CDR3 regions were amplified from RNA transcripts. The first round of RT-PCR for the TCR CDR3 was performed with the HTBI primer set and the Qiagen OneStep RT-PCR kit. A second multiplex PCR round built the libraries, followed by size selection and purification. Sequencing of the libraries was done on an Illumina HiSeq2000 using paired-end 100 bp reads. In the authors' own workflow: SOAPnuke was used to process the raw data, throwing out any read that contained adapters or uncalled bases, had a mean Phred below 15, or lacked an exact constant-primer or identifier match. High-quality paired reads were merged with COPE v1.2.5, and unique nucleotide sequences were defined as clonotypes. MiTCR v1.1 was used to align clonotypes to the IMGT TRBV, TRBD and TRBJ reference segments. The analysis included only V-J combinations with a frequency above 0.0001, which together covered over 98% of the repertoires. A TCS score was defined as the ratio between F50 (clonal expansion) and ExV (chaos), using BLOSUM62-based TCRdist between CDR3 peptides within each V-J. Welch's t-statistics and random forest reduced 514 V-J features to 13, which were used in a naive Bayes classifier (R e1071). The Morisita-Horn index was used to measure how similar the thyroid and blood repertoires were. TCRdb reworked the public reads: Q25 trimming with fastp, MiXCR clone assembly, productive beta chains retained. Entries are consolidated by CDR3 protein sequence, retaining the most common genes and DNA. For this entry, the V and J calls and clone size follow TCRdb and not the study's own pipeline. In all, the sample holds about 610,000 distinct CDR3 sequences, and about 15% of those were seen once. The ten most abundant clones make up about 3.9% of the sample.

Note on this clonotype: Its antigen is unknown. Base qualities are not recorded, but no much larger clone differs from it by a single base.

This receptor was identified in a woman in her forties with Graves' ophthalmopathy. Sequencing was performed on blood. The V gene is TRBV20-1 and the J gene is TRBJ1-1; the junction holds 8 bases that match TRBD1. The DNA is as follows: TGCAGTGCTAGATCAGGGGGCTTGAACACTGAAGCTTTCTTT. The encoded protein is CSARSGGLNTEAFF.